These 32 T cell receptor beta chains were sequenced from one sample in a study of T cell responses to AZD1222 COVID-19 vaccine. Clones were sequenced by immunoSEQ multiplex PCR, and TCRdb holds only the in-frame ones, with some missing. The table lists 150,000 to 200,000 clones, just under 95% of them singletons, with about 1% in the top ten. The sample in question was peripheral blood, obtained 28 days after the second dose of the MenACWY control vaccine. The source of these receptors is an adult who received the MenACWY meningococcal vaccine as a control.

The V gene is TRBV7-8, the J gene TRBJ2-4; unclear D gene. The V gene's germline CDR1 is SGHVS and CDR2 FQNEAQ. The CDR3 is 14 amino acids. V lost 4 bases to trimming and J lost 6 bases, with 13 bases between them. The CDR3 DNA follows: TGTGCCAGCAGCTCCGGACCCGGTGGAAACATTCAGTACTTC. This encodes CASSSGPGGNIQYF.

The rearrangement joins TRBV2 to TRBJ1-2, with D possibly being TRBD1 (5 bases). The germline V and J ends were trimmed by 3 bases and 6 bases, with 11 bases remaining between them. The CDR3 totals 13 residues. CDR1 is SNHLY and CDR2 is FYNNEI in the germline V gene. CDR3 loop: CASSDRAKDGYTF. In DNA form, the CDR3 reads TGTGCCAGCAGTGACAGGGCGAAAGATGGCTACACCTTC.

CDR3 nucleotide sequence: TGTGCCAGTAGTACCTCCGGGACGAGGAACACCGGGGAGCTGTTTTTT. It specifies CASSTSGTRNTGELFF. V is TRBV19 and J is TRBJ2-2; either TRBD1 or TRBD2 may supply D (5 bases each). This CDR3 region has 16 residues. Trimming removed 4 bases from V and 1 base from J, with 13 bases in between. CDR1 and CDR2 (germline): LNHDA, SQIVND (reference sequence). Full variable domain (missing parts from reference TRBV19 and TRBJ2-2): DGGITQSPKYLFRKEGQNVTLSCEQNLNHDAMYWYRQDPGQGLRLIYYSQIVNDFQKGDIAEGYSVSREKKESFPLTVTSAQKNPTAFYLCASSTSGTRNTGELFFGEGSRLTVL.

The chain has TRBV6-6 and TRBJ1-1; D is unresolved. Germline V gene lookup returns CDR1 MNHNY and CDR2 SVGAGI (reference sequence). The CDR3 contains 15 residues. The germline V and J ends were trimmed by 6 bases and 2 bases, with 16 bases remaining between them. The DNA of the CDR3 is TGTGCCAGCAGCTACACACAGAGTACAAACACTGAAGCTTTCTTT. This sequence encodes CASSYTQSTNTEAFF.

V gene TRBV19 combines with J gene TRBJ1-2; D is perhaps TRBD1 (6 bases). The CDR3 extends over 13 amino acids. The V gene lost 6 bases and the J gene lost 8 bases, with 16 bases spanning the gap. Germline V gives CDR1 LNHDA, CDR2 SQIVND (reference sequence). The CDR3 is CASRITGSAGYTF. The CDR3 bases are TGTGCCAGTAGGATCACAGGGTCGGCGGGCTACACCTTC.

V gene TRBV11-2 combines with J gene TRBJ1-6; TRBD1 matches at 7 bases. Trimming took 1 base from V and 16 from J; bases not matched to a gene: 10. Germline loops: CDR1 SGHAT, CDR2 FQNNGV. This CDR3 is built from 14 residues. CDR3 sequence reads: CASSLVDREGPLHF. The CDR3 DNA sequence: TGTGCCAGCAGCTTAGTCGACAGGGAAGGACCTCTCCACTTT.

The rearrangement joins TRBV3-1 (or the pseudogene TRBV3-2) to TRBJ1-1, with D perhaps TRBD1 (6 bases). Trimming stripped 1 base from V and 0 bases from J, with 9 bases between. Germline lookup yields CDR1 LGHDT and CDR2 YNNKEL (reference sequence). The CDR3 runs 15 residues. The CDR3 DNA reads TGTGCCAGCAGCCAAGCGACAGGCTTGAACACTGAAGCTTTCTTT. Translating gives CASSQATGLNTEAFF.

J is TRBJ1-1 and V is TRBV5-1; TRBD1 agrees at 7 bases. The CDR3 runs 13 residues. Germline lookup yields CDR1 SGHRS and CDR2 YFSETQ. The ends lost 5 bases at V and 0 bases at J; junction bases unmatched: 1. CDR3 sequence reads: CASRQGLNTEAFF. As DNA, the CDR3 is TGCGCCAGCAGACAGGGGCTGAACACTGAAGCTTTCTTT.

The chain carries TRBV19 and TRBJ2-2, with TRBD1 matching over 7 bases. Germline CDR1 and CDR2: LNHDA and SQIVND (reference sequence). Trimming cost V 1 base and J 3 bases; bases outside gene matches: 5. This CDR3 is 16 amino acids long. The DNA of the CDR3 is TGTGCCAGTAGTATAGCAGGGGGTGGTTACACCGGGGAGCTGTTTTTT. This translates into CASSIAGGGYTGELFF.

In DNA form, the CDR3 reads TGTGCCAGCAGCCCCCGAAGCTGGCACGGGTACCAAGAGACCCAGTACTTC. The encoded protein is CASSPRSWHGYQETQYF. The genes are TRBV21-1 and TRBJ2-5; TRBD2 was called by the table and not checked on the DNA. TRBV21-1 is classified as a pseudogene. This CDR3 is built from 17 residues.

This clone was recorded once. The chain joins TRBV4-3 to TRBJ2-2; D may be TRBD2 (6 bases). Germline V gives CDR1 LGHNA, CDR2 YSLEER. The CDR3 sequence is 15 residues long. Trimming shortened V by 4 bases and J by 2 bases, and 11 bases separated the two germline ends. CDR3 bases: TGCGCCAGCAGCCTCATGCGGGGAAACACCGGGGAGCTGTTTTTT. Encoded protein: CASSLMRGNTGELFF.

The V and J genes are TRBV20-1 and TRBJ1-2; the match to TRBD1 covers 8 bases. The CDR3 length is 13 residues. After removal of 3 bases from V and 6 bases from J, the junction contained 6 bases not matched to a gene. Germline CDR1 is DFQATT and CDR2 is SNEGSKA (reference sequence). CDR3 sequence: CSASAGGVDGYTF. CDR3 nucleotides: TGCAGTGCTAGTGCAGGGGGCGTAGATGGCTACACCTTC.

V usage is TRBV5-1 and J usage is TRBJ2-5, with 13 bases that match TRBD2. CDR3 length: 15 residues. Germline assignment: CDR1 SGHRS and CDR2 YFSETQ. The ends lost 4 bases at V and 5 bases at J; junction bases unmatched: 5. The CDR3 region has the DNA TGCGCCAGCAGCACTAGCGGGGGGGTACGCGAGACCCAGTACTTC. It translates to CASSTSGGVRETQYF.

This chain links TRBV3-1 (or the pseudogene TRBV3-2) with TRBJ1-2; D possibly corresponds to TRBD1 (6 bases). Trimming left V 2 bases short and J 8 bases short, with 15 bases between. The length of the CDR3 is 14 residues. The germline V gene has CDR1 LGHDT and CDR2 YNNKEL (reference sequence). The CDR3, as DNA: TGTGCCAGCAGCCAACGCGGGGGGGCGCAGGGCTACACCTTC. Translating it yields CASSQRGGAQGYTF.

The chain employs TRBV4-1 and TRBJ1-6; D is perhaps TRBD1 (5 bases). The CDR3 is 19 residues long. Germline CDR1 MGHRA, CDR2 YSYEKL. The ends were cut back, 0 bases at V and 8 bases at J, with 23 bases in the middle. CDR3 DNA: TGCGCCAGCAGCCAAGATCCGGGGGGATACACAGTTCTAGATTCACCCCTCCACTTT. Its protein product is CASSQDPGGYTVLDSPLHF.

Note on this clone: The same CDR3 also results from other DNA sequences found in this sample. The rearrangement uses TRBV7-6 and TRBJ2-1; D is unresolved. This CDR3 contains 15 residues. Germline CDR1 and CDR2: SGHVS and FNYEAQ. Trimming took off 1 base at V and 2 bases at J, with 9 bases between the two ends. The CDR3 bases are TGTGCCAGCAGCTTAGAGAGGAAAACCTACAATGAGCAGTTCTTC. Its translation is CASSLERKTYNEQFF.

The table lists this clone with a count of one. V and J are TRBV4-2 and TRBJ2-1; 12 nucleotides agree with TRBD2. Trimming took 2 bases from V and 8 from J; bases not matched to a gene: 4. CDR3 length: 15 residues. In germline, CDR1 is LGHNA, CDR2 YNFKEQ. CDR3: CASSQRTSGVDEQFF. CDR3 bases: TGTGCCAGCAGCCAACGGACTAGCGGGGTGGATGAGCAGTTCTTC.

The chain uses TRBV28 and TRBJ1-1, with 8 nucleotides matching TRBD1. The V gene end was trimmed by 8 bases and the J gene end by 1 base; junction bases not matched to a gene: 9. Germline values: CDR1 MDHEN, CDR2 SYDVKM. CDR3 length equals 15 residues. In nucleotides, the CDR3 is TGTGCCAGCGCGAATGCCGGGACAGGGAACACTGAAGCTTTCTTT. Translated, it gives CASANAGTGNTEAFF.

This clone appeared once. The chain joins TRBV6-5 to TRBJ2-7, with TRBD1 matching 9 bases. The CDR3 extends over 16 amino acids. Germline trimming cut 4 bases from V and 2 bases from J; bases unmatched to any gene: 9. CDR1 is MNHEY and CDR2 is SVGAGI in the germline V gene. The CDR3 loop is CASSSGTGFLAYEQYF. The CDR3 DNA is TGTGCCAGCAGTTCTGGGACAGGGTTTCTTGCCTACGAGCAGTACTTC.

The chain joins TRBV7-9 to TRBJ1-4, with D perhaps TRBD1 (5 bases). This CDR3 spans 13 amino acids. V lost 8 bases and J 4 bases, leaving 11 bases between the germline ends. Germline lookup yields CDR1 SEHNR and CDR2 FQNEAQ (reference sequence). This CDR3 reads CASEDSLNEKLFF. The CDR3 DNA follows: TGTGCCAGCGAAGACAGCCTTAATGAAAAACTGTTTTTT.

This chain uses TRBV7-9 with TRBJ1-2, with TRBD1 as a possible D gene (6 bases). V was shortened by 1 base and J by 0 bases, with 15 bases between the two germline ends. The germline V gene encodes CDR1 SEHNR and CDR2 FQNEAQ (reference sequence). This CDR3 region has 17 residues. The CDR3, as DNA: TGTGCCAGCAGCTTAGTTGAAGTCAGGGACACTAACTATGGCTACACCTTC. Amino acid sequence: CASSLVEVRDTNYGYTF.

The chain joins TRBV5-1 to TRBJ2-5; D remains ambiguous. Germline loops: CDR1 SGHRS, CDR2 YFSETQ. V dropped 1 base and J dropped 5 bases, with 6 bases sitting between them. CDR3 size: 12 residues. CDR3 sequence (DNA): TGCGCCAGCAGCTTGTCTTGGGAGACCCAGTACTTC. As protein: CASSLSWETQYF. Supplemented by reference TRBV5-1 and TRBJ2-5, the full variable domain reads KAGVTQTPRYLIKTRGQQVTLSCSPISGHRSVSWYQQTPGQGLQFLFEYFSETQRNKGNFPGRFSGRQFSNSRSEMNVSTLELGDSALYLCASSLSWETQYFGPGTRLLVL.

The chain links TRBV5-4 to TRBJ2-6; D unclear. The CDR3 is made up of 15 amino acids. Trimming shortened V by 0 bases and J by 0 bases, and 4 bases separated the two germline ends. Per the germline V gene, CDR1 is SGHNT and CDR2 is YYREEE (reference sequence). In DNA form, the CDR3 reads TGTGCCAGCAGCTTGGATACCTCTGGGGCCAACGTCCTGACTTTC. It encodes CASSLDTSGANVLTF.

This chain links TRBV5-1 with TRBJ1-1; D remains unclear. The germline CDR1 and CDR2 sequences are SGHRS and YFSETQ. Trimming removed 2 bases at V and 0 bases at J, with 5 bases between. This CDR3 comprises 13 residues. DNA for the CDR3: TGCGCCAGCAGCTTAGGAGTGAACACTGAAGCTTTCTTT. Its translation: CASSLGVNTEAFF.

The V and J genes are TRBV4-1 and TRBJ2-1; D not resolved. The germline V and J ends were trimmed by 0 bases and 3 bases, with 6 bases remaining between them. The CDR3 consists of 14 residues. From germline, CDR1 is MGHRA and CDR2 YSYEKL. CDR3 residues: CASSQEPHYNEQFF. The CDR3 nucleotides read TGCGCCAGCAGCCAAGAACCCCACTACAATGAGCAGTTCTTC.

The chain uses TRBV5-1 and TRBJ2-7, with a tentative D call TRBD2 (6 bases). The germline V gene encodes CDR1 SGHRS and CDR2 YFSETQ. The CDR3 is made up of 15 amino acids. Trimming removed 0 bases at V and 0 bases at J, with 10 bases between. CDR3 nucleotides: TGCGCCAGCAGCTTGGTTTCCGGGAGCTCCTACGAGCAGTACTTC. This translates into CASSLVSGSSYEQYF.

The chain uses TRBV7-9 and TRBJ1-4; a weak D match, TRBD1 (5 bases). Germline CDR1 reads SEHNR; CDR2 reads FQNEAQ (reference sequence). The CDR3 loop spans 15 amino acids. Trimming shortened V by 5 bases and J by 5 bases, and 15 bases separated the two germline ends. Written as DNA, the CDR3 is TGTGCCAGCAGCCCTTATGGGGGACCCAATGAAAAACTGTTTTTT. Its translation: CASSPYGGPNEKLFF.

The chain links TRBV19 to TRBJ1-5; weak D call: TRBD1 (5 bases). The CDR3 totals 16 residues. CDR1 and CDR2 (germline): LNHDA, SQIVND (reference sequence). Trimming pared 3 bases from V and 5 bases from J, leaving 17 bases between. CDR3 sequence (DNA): TGTGCCAGTAGTATTTCGTTGGTGGGGCGCGATCAGCCCCAGCATTTT. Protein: CASSISLVGRDQPQHF.

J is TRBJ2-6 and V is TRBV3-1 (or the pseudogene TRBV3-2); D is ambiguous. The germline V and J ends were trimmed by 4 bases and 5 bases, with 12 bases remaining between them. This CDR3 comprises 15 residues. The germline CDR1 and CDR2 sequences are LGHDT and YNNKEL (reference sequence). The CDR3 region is CASSLTTVRANVLTF. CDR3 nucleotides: TGTGCCAGCAGCCTGACGACCGTCCGGGCCAACGTCCTGACTTTC.

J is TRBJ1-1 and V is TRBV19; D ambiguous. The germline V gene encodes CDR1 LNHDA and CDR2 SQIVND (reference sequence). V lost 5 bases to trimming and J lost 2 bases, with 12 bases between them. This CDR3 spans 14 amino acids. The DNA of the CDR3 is TGTGCCAGTAGTCCAGACTCCCTAAACACTGAAGCTTTCTTT. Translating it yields CASSPDSLNTEAFF.

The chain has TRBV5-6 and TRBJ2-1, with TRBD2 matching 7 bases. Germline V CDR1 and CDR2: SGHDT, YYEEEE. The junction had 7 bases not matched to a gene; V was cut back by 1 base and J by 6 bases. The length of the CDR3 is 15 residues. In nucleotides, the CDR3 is TGTGCCAGCAGCTTGCGGAGCGGGGCGATCAATGAGCAGTTCTTC. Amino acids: CASSLRSGAINEQFF.

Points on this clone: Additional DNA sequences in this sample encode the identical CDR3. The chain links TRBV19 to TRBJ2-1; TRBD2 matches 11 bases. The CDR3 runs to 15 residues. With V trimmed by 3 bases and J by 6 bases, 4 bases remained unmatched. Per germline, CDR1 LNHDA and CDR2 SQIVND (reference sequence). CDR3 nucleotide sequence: TGTGCCAGTAGTATCTTAGCGGGGGGGCGCAATGAGCAGTTCTTC. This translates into CASSILAGGRNEQFF. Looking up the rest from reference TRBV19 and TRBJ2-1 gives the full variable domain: DGGITQSPKYLFRKEGQNVTLSCEQNLNHDAMYWYRQDPGQGLRLIYYSQIVNDFQKGDIAEGYSVSREKKESFPLTVTSAQKNPTAFYLCASSILAGGRNEQFFGPGTRLTVL.